Following are 21 T cell receptor beta chains from one sample sequenced in a study of early T cells in non-severe SARS-CoV-2 infection. MiXCR, run by TCRdb on the 5' RACE reads, gives a single entry per CDR3 protein. Among tens of thousands of distinct CDR3 sequences listed, about 12% were seen once. Sequenced input: whole blood. These receptor sequences come from an adult who was a healthcare worker with PCR-confirmed SARS-CoV-2 infection or an uninfected control (not recorded which).

This clonotype was seen repeatedly, ten times or more. The chain has TRBV2 and TRBJ1-1; 7 bases map to TRBD1. This CDR3 is built from 11 residues. V dropped 11 bases and J dropped 6; count of bases not matched to a gene: 6. Germline V lookup: CDR1 SNHLY, CDR2 FYNNEI. The CDR3 loop reads CASGRGPEAFF. CDR3 nucleotide sequence: TGTGCCTCCGGAAGGGGGCCTGAAGCTTTCTTT.

This clonotype was observed a few times. This chain links TRBV28 with TRBJ2-7; D uncertain. Deletions cut 7 bases from V and 4 bases from J, with 14 bases between. Germline loops: CDR1 MDHEN, CDR2 SYDVKM. This CDR3 contains 13 residues. CDR3: CASNTDHSYEQYF. CDR3 bases: TGTGCCAGCAATACAGATCATTCTTACGAGCAGTACTTC.

This clonotype was picked up many times. This rearrangement joins TRBV7-3 to TRBJ2-1, with 8 bases lining up with TRBD1. CDR1 and CDR2 (germline): SGHTA, FQGTGA. J gave up 5 bases and V 2 bases, and 5 bases lay outside the gene matches. The CDR3 runs 15 residues. This chain's CDR3 is CASSLQGAMNNEQFF. DNA of the CDR3: TGTGCCAGCAGCTTACAGGGGGCCATGAACAATGAGCAGTTCTTC.

In this sample, this clonotype turned up many times. V usage is TRBV29-1 and J usage is TRBJ1-2, with 8 bases identical to TRBD1. The CDR3 loop spans 13 amino acids. Trimming took 8 bases from V and 3 from J; bases not matched to a gene: 8. Per germline, CDR1 SQVTM and CDR2 ANQGSEA. CDR3 in amino acids: CSCQVQGDYGYTF. The CDR3, as DNA: TGCAGCTGCCAGGTACAGGGGGACTATGGCTACACCTTC.

At least ten counts were recorded for this clonotype. J is TRBJ2-7 and V is TRBV7-8, with 9 bases matching TRBD1. This CDR3 contains 14 residues. CDR1 and CDR2 (germline): SGHVS, FQNEAQ. V shed 2 bases and J 5 bases; nucleotides not matched to a gene: 4. CDR3 loop: CASSLRDRAHEQYF. The CDR3 DNA sequence: TGTGCCAGCAGCTTAAGGGACAGGGCCCACGAGCAGTACTTC. Full variable domain (rest looked up from reference TRBV7-8 and TRBJ2-7): GAGVSQSPRYKVAKRGQDVALRCDPISGHVSLFWYQQALGQGPEFLTYFQNEAQLDKSGLPSDRFFAERPEGSVSTLKIQRTQQEDSAVYLCASSLRDRAHEQYFGPGTRLTVT.

Ten or more counts support this clonotype. The chain carries TRBV18 and TRBJ2-3, with D tentatively TRBD1 (6 bases). Trimming removed 0 bases at V and 7 bases at J, with 11 bases between. Germline V gene lookup returns CDR1 KGHSH and CDR2 LQKENI. This CDR3 is built from 14 residues. CDR3 sequence (DNA): TGTGCCAGCTCACCACCGATGGGACAATATACGCAGTATTTT. Amino acid sequence: CASSPPMGQYTQYF.

The chain joins TRBV5-6 to TRBJ2-3, with D unresolved. The CDR3 runs 12 residues. Germline V gene sequence: CDR1 SGHDT, CDR2 YYEEEE. V dropped 4 bases and J dropped 2 bases, with 5 bases sitting between them. In DNA form, the CDR3 reads TGTGCCAGCAGCATAATCACAGATACGCAGTATTTT. Protein: CASSIITDTQYF.

This clonotype has a single count. The chain joins TRBV5-1 to TRBJ1-2; D is undetermined. The V gene's germline CDR1 is SGHRS and CDR2 YFSETQ. The CDR3 is 14 residues long. The V and J ends lost 5 bases and 8 bases respectively, with 19 bases between them. The DNA for the CDR3 is TGCGCCAGCAGACCCGGCACCACAACGGGCGGCTACACCTTC. Residues: CASRPGTTTGGYTF.

Many counts were recorded for this clonotype. The chain couples TRBV7-2 to TRBJ2-2; TRBD2 matches at 9 bases. Germline trimming cut 5 bases from V and 4 bases from J; bases unmatched to any gene: 8. The CDR3 has 16 residues. Germline CDR1 SGHTA, CDR2 FQGNSA. CDR3 DNA sequence: TGTGCCAGCAGCATCCTAGCGGGGTCGAGCACCGGGGAGCTGTTTTTT. It codes for CASSILAGSSTGELFF.

V usage is TRBV7-2 and J usage is TRBJ2-1; D is uncertain. The CDR3 spans 14 residues. Germline V lookup: CDR1 SGHTA, CDR2 FQGNSA. The V and J ends lost 3 bases and 4 bases respectively, with 10 bases between them. CDR3 bases: TGTGCCAGCAGCTTCTATACCCGATACAATGAGCAGTTCTTC. Encoded protein: CASSFYTRYNEQFF.

This clonotype was found a few times. J is TRBJ2-1 and V is TRBV20-1; 10 nucleotides align to TRBD2. V lost 6 bases and J lost 7; bases outside the gene matches: 12. The CDR3 consists of 15 residues. Germline CDR1 DFQATT, CDR2 SNEGSKA (reference sequence). CDR3 sequence reads: CSAARRLAGYNEQFF. As DNA, the CDR3 is TGCAGTGCGGCTCGGCGACTAGCGGGCTATAATGAGCAGTTCTTC.

The CDR3 DNA is TGTGCCAGCGGGCGACAGGGGGCGATGGCGGAGACCCAGTACTTC. Amino acid sequence: CASGRQGAMAETQYF. The V call is TRBV27, the J call TRBJ2-5; TRBD1 matches 10 bases. The CDR3 runs 15 residues. The V and J ends lost 8 bases and 5 bases, in that order; junction bases with no gene match: 11. Germline CDR1 is MNHEY and CDR2 is SMNVEV (reference sequence).

This clonotype was observed at least ten times. The chain is built from TRBV7-6 and TRBJ2-3; no reliable D call. CDR3 length equals 14 residues. Trimming took 4 bases from V and 5 from J, leaving 13 bases between them. From germline, CDR1 is SGHVS and CDR2 FNYEAQ. CDR3 amino acids: CASSSYVGVDTQYF. CDR3 coding DNA: TGTGCCAGCAGCTCCTATGTAGGTGTAGATACGCAGTATTTT.

This clonotype was seen more than once but under ten times. The genes are TRBV12-5 and TRBJ2-5, with D tentatively TRBD1 (6 bases). V shed 1 base and J shed 0 bases, with 15 bases lying between them. The germline gives CDR1 LGHNT, CDR2 FRNRAP. This CDR3 has 17 residues. For the CDR3, the DNA is TGTGCTAGTGGTTTGGGGGGGCGCGGCAGGAACCAAGAGACCCAGTACTTC. This translates into CASGLGGRGRNQETQYF. The full variable domain, with the rest looked up from reference TRBV12-5 and TRBJ2-5, is DARVTQTPRHKVTEMGQEVTMRCQPILGHNTVFWYRQTMMQGLELLAYFRNRAPLDDSGMPKDRFSAEMPDATLATLKIQPSEPRDSAVYFCASGLGGRGRNQETQYFGPGTRLLVL.

This rearrangement joins TRBV7-8 to TRBJ2-3; D assignment may be TRBD1 or TRBD2 (5 bases each). Germline V lookup: CDR1 SGHVS, CDR2 FQNEAQ. Between the trimmed V and J ends, which lost 5 bases and 0 bases, there was a span of 18 bases. CDR3 length equals 17 residues. Here the CDR3 reads CASSTLLGDTSTDTQYF. The CDR3 DNA is TGTGCCAGCAGCACCCTGTTGGGGGATACTAGCACAGATACGCAGTATTTT.

This clonotype was detected many times. The chain couples TRBV18 to TRBJ2-3; the D gene is possibly TRBD2 (5 bases). Germline values: CDR1 KGHSH, CDR2 LQKENI. The CDR3 covers 16 residues. Trimming cost V 0 bases and J 0 bases, with 10 bases left between them. In nucleotides, the CDR3 is TGTGCCAGCTCACCACCTGGACTGCCTAGCACAGATACGCAGTATTTT. This codes for CASSPPGLPSTDTQYF. Full variable domain (remainder filled in from reference TRBV18 and TRBJ2-3): NAGVMQNPRHLVRRRGQEARLRCSPMKGHSHVYWYRQLPEEGLKFMVYLQKENIIDESGMPKERFSAEFPKEGPSILRIQQVVRGDSAAYFCASSPPGLPSTDTQYFGPGTRLTVL.

The chain couples TRBV6-1 to TRBJ1-6, with TRBD1 identical over 9 bases. With 3 bases clipped from V and 3 bases from J, the junction kept 3 bases outside the gene matches. The CDR3 runs to 16 residues. Germline loops: CDR1 MNHNS, CDR2 SASEGT. The CDR3 sequence is CASSEGQGFYNSPLHF. The CDR3 DNA sequence: TGTGCCAGCAGTGAGGGACAGGGCTTCTATAATTCACCCCTCCACTTT.

Judged by abundance, this clonotype is medium-sized. This rearrangement joins TRBV12-3 or TRBV12-4 to TRBJ1-5; 7 bases match TRBD1. V dropped 5 bases and J dropped 3; count of bases not matched to a gene: 4. The CDR3 consists of 14 residues. The DNA for the CDR3 is TGTGCCAGCAGTCTGGGACAGAACAATCAGCCCCAGCATTTT. Its protein is CASSLGQNNQPQHF.

This clonotype has just a few counts. The chain employs TRBV12-3 or TRBV12-4 and TRBJ2-3; maybe TRBD1 (5 bases). V dropped 3 bases and J dropped 6 bases, with 13 bases sitting between them. This CDR3 has 14 amino acids. DNA for the CDR3: TGTGCCAGCAGTTTCTTTTCAGGGCCCGATACGCAGTATTTT. Its translation is CASSFFSGPDTQYF.

This clonotype was detected ten times or more. The J gene is TRBJ1-1, the V gene TRBV29-1, with no clear D. Deletions cut 3 bases from V and 8 bases from J, with 7 bases between. Germline CDR1 reads SQVTM; CDR2 reads ANQGSEA. The CDR3 covers 10 residues. In nucleotides, the CDR3 is TGCAGCGTTGAGAAAGGGGAAGCTTTCTTT. Protein sequence: CSVEKGEAFF.

V usage is TRBV5-1 and J usage is TRBJ1-1, with 10 bases fitting TRBD1. The CDR3 has 14 residues. Germline CDR1 is SGHRS and CDR2 is YFSETQ. The V gene end was trimmed by 3 bases and the J gene end by 5 bases; junction bases not matched to a gene: 4. The CDR3 reads CASSSGTGVTEAFF. The DNA for the CDR3 is TGCGCCAGCAGCTCAGGGACAGGGGTGACTGAAGCTTTCTTT.